This section outlines one T cell receptor beta chain sequence together with its context. V dropped 1 base and J dropped 4; count of bases not matched to a gene: 16. CDR1 and CDR2 (germline): SQVTM, ANQGSEA. The CDR3 runs to 18 residues. This specimen comes from a study of blood T cell repertoires in COVID-19. For the study at large: Specimens from acute and convalescent COVID-19 originated in the United States, Italy and Spain. PBMCs, B-cell-depleted T cells, or T cells provided the cDNA or gDNA that made up the material.

As processed by the authors: Using reference gene primer amplification, nucleated cell counts were estimated. Sequencing was performed with immunoSEQ multiplex PCR; in TCRdb, only in-frame clones are kept and a portion is missing. For V, J and clone size, that table is used; D and trimming come from the DNA. The data hold about 140,000 clones, with roughly 80% observed a single time. This TCR derives from a woman older than 75 with acute or convalescent COVID-19. This rearrangement joins TRBV29-1 to TRBJ1-2; TRBD1 matches at 9 bases. Sequenced: peripheral blood. Written as DNA, the CDR3 is TGCAGCGTTGAAGTAACGGGAGGCCGGGACAGGGTCTTCTATGGCTACACCTTC. It codes for CSVEVTGGRDRVFYGYTF.